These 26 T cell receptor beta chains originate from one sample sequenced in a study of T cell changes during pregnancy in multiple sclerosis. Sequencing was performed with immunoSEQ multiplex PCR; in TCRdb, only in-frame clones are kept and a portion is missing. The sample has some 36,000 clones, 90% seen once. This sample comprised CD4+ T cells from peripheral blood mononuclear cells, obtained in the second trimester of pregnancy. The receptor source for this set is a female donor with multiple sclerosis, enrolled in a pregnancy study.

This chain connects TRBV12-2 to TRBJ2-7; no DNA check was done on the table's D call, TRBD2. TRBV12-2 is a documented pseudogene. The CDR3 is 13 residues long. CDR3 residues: CASRPEGRYEQYF. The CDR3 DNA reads TGTGCAAGTCGCCCCGAGGGGAGGTACGAGCAGTACTTC.

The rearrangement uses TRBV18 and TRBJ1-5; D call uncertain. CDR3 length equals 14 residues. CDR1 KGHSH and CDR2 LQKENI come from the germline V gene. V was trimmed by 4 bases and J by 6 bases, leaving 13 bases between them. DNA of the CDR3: TGTGCCAGCTCACGCAGTACCGAAAGTCAGCCCCAGCATTTT. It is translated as CASSRSTESQPQHF.

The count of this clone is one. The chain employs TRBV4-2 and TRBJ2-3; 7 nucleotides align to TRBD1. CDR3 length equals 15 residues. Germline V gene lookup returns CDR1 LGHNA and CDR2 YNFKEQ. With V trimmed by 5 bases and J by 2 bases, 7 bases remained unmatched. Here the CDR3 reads CASSSGQTLTDTQYF. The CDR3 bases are TGTGCCAGCAGCTCGGGACAGACTCTCACAGATACGCAGTATTTT.

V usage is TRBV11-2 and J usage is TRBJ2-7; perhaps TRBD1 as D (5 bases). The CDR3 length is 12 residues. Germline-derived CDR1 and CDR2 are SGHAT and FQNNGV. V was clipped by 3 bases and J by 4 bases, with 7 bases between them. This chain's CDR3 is CASSFQGYEQYF. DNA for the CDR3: TGTGCCAGCAGCTTTCAGGGTTACGAGCAGTACTTC.

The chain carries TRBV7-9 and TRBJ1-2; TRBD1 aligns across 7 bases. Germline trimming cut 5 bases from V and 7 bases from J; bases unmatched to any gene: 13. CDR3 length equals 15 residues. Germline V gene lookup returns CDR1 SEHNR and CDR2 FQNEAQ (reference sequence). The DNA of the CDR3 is TGTGCCAGCAGCGAGACGAGCAGGGGGATCGCTGGCTACACCTTC. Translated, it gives CASSETSRGIAGYTF.

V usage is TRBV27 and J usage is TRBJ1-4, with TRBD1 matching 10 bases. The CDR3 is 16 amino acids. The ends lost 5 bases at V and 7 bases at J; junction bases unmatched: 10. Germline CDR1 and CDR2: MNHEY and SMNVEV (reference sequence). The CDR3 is CASSPPRTGGGEKLFF. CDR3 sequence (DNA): TGTGCCAGCAGTCCGCCCCGGACAGGGGGAGGTGAAAAACTGTTTTTT.

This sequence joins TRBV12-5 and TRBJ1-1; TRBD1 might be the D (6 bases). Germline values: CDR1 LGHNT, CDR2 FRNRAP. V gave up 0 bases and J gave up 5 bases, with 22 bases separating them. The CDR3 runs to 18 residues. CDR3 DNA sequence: TGTGCTAGTGGTTTGGTTTTAAATTTGGGACATTTACGAACTGAAGCTTTCTTT. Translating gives CASGLVLNLGHLRTEAFF. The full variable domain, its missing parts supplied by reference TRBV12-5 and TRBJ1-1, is DARVTQTPRHKVTEMGQEVTMRCQPILGHNTVFWYRQTMMQGLELLAYFRNRAPLDDSGMPKDRFSAEMPDATLATLKIQPSEPRDSAVYFCASGLVLNLGHLRTEAFFGQGTRLTVV.

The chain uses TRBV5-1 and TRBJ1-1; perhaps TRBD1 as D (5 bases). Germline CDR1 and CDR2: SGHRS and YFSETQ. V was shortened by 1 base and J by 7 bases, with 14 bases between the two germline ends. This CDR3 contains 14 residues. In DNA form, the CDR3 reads TGCGCCAGCAGCTTGCGTGACAGTCCCTTTGAAGCTTTCTTT. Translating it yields CASSLRDSPFEAFF.

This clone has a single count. The CDR3 DNA reads as TGCAGCGTTATCGCCAGGGGCAACACAGATACGCAGTATTTT. Translation gives CSVIARGNTDTQYF. The chain couples TRBV29-1 to TRBJ2-3; D possibly corresponds to TRBD1 (6 bases). The CDR3 spans 14 residues. Trimming shortened V by 5 bases and J by 2 bases, and 14 bases separated the two germline ends. Germline V gene data show CDR1 as SQVTM and CDR2 as ANQGSEA.

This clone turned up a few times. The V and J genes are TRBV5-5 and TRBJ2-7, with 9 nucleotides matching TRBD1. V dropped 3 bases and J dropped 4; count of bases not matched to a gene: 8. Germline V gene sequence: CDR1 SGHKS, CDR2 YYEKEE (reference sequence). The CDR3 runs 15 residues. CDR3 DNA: TGTGCCAGCAGCTCCTGGGACAGGGAATCTTACGAGCAGTACTTC. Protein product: CASSSWDRESYEQYF.

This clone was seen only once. Here the CDR3 reads CASSPTGTGAEGYTF. The DNA for the CDR3 is TGTGCCAGCAGCCCAACCGGGACAGGGGCGGAAGGCTACACCTTC. This sequence joins TRBV7-9 and TRBJ1-2; TRBD1 agrees at 10 bases. The germline V gene has CDR1 SEHNR and CDR2 FQNEAQ (reference sequence). After removal of 5 bases from V and 8 bases from J, the junction contained 11 bases not matched to a gene. The CDR3 covers 15 residues.

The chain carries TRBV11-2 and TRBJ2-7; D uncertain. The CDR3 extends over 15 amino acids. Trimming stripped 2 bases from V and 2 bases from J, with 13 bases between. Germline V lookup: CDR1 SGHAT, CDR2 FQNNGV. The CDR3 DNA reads TGTGCCAGCAGCTTAAGCGACCATTCTACCTACGAGCAGTACTTC. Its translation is CASSLSDHSTYEQYF.

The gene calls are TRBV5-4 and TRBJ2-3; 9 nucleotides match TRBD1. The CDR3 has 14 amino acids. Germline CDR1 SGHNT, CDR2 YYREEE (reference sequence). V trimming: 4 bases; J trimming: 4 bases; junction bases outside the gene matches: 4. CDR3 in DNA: TGTGCCAGCAGCCCGGGACAGGGTCCAGATACGCAGTATTTT. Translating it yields CASSPGQGPDTQYF.

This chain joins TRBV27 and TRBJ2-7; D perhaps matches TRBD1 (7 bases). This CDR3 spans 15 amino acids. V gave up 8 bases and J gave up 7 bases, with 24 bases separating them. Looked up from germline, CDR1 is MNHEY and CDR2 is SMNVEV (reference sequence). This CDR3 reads CASRPAGQSSGEQYF. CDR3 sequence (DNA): TGTGCCAGCCGACCCGCGGGACAGAGCTCGGGGGAGCAGTACTTC.

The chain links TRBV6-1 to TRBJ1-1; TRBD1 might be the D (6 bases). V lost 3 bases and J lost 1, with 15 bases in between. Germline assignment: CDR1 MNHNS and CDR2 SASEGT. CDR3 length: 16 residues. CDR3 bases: TGTGCCAGCAGTGAGGCAGGGGTTTTCAAGAACACTGAAGCTTTCTTT. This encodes CASSEAGVFKNTEAFF.

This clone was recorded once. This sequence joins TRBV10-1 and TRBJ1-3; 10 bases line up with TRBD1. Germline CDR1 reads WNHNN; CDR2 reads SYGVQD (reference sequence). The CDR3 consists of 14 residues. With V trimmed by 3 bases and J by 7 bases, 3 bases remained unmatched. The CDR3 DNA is TGCGCCAGCAGTGAACCGGGACAGGGGAACACCATATATTTT. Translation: CASSEPGQGNTIYF.

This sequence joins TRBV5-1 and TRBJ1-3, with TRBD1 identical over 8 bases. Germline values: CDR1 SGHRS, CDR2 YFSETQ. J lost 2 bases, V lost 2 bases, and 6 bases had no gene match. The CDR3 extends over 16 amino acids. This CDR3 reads CASSLDRGSAGNTIYF. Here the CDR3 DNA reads TGCGCCAGCAGCTTAGACAGGGGAAGTGCTGGAAACACCATATATTTT.

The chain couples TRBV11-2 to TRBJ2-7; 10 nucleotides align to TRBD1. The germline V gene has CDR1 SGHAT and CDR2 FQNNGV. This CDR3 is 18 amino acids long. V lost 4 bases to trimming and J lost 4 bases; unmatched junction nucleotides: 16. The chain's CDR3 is CASSYTGYPDRGPYEQYF. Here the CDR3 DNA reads TGTGCCAGCAGCTATACAGGCTACCCCGACAGGGGGCCTTACGAGCAGTACTTC.

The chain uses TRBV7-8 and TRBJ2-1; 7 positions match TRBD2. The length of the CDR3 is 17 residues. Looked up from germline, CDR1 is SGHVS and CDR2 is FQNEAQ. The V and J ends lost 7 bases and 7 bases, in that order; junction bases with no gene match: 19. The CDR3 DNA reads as TGTGCCAGCATCATTTCCTTATGGGAGGGCCGTAGGAATGAGCAGTTCTTC. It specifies CASIISLWEGRRNEQFF. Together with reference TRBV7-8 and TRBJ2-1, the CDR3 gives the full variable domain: GAGVSQSPRYKVAKRGQDVALRCDPISGHVSLFWYQQALGQGPEFLTYFQNEAQLDKSGLPSDRFFAERPEGSVSTLKIQRTQQEDSAVYLCASIISLWEGRRNEQFFGPGTRLTVL.

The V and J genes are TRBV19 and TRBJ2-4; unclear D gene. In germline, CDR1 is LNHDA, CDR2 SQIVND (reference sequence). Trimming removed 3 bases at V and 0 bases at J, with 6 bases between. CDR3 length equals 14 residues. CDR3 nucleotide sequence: TGTGCCAGTAGTATGAGGATAGCCAAAAACATTCAGTACTTC. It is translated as CASSMRIAKNIQYF.

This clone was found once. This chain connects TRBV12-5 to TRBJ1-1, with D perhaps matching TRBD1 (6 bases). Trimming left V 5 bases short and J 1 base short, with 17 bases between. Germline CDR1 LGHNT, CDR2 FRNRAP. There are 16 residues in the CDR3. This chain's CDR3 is CASGRSTRGRNTEAFF. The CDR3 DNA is TGTGCTAGTGGTCGCTCTACGAGGGGGAGGAACACTGAAGCTTTCTTT.

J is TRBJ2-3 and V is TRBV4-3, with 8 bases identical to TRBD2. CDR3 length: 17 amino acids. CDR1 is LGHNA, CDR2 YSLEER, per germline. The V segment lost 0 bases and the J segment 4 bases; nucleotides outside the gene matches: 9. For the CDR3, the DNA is TGCGCCAGCAGCCAAGATCGGGGCGGGGGGCTCCCAGATACGCAGTATTTT. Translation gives CASSQDRGGGLPDTQYF.

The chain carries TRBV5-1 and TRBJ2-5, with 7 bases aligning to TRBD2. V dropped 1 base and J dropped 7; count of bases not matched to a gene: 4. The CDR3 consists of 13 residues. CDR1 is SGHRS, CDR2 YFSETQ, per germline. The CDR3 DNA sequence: TGCGCCAGCAGCTTGTCAGGGAGGGCGACCCAGTACTTC. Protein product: CASSLSGRATQYF.

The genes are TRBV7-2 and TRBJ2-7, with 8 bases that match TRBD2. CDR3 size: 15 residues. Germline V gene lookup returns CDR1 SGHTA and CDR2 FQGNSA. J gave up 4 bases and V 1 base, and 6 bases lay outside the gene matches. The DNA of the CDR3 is TGTGCCAGCAGCTTAGGCAGCGGGAGTTTTTACGAGCAGTACTTC. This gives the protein CASSLGSGSFYEQYF.

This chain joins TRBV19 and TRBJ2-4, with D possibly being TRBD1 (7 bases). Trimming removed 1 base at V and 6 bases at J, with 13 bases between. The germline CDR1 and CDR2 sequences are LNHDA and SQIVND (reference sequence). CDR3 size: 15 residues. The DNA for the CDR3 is TGTGCCAGTAGTATAGCGCGGGGACAGTCAAACATTCAGTACTTC. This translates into CASSIARGQSNIQYF.

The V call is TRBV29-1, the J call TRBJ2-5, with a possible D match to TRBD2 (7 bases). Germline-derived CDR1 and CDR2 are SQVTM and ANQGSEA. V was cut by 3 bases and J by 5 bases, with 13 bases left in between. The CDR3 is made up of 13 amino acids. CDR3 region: CSVDGGREETQYF. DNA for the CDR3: TGCAGCGTTGACGGGGGGCGGGAGGAGACCCAGTACTTC.